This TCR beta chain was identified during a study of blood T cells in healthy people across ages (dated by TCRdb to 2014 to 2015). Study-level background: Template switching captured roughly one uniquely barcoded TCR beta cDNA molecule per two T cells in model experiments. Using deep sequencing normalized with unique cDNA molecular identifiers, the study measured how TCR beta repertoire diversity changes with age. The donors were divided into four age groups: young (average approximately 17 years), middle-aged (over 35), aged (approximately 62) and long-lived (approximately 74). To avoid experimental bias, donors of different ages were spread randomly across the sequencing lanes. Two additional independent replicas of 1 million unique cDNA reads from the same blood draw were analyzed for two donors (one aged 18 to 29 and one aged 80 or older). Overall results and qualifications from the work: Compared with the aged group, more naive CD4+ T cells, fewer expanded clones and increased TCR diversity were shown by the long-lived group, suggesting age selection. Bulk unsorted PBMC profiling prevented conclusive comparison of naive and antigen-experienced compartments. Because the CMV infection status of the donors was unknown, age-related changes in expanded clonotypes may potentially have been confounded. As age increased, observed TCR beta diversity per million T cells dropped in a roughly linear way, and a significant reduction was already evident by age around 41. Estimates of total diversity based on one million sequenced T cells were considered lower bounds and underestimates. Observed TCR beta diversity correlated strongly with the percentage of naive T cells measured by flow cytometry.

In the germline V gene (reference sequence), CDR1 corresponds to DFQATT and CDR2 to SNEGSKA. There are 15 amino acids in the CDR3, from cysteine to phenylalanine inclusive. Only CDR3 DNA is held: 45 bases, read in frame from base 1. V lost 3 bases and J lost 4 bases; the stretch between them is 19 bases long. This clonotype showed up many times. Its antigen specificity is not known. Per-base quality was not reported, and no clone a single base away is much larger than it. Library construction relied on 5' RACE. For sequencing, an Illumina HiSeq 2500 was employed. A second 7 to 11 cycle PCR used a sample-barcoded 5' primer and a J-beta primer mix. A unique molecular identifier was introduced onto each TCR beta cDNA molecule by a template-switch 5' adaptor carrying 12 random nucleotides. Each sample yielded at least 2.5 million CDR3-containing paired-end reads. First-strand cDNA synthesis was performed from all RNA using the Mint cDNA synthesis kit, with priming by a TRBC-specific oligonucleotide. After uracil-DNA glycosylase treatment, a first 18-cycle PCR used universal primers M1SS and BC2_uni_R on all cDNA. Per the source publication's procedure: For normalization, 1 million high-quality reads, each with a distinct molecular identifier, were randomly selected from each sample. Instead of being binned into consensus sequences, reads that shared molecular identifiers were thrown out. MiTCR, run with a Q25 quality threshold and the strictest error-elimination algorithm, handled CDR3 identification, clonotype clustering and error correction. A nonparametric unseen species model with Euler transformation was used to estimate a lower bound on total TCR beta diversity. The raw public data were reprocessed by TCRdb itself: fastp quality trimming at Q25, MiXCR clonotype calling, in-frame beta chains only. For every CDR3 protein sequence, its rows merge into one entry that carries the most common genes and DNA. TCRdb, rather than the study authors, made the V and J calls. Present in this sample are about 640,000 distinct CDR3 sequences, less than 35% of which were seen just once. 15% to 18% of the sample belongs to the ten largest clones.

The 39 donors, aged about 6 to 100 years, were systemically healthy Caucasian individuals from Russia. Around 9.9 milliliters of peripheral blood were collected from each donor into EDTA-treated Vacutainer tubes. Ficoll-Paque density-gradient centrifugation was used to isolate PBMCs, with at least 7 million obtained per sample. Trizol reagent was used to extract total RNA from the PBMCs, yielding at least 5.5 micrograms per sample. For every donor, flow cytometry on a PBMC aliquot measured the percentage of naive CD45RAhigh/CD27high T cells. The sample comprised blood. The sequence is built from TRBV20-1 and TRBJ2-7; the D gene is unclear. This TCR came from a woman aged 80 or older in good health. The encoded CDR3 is CSASLALRVRYEQYF. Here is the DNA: TGCAGTGCTAGTTTGGCACTGCGTGTGAGGTACGAGCAGTACTTC.